This TCR beta chain was obtained from a study of T cell responses to AZD1222 COVID-19 vaccine. General study points: Baseline serology detected seropositivity in only a handful of AZD1222 recipients.

There are 12 residues in the CDR3. Germline CDR1 reads SGHAT; CDR2 reads FQNNGV. V lost 9 bases and J 6 bases, leaving 14 bases between the germline ends. A word on this clone: Its antigen is still unknown.

Sequenced by immunoSEQ multiplex PCR; TCRdb stores in-frame clones only, minus some. The repertoire includes about 120,000 clones, approximately 89% of them detected once, and around 6.1% sits in the top ten. The sequence derives from an adult in good health. The rearrangement joins TRBV11-2 to TRBJ1-1; no reliable D call. The sample in question was peripheral blood, obtained on day 0 of AZD1222 vaccination. The CDR3 DNA sequence: TGTGCCAGTCCCGGGAGTGGCCCTGAAGCTTTCTTT. Encoded protein: CASPGSGPEAFF.